The TCR beta chain under discussion was sequenced for a study of cytomegalovirus exposure and HLA in healthy donors (dated by TCRdb to about 2017). About the investigation overall: According to an earlier analysis of a few hundred of the donors, about 180 million T cells yielded 100 million or so unique TCR beta sequences and less than 300 Gb of sequence data. Among roughly 370 genotyped donors of the cohort, an average of around 240,000 unique TCR beta nucleotide sequences were sequenced per donor, 15% to 20% of them non-productive. The genetic ancestry cluster associated with self-reported Caucasian donors included approximately 85% of the approximately 400 genotyped donors. All discovery cohort repertoires had been generated using a single sequencing platform. A later genetic analysis took genome-wide SNP genotypes for about three fifths of the 666 donors and used that subset as a discovery cohort. An earlier analysis of approximately 500 of the donors applied high-throughput TCR beta sequencing to assess whether each TCR beta V gene segment acted as functional or pseudogenic. In the later analysis, no new phenotypic data were used to find candidate immune exposures; instead, reliance was placed on TCR beta sequences and their occurrence across donors. Typing coverage differed by locus: A, B, C, DRB1 and DQB1 were typed in roughly 629-640 donors, DQA1 in around 500, DPA1 in nearly 610, and DPB1 in 400 to 480. To study patterns of TCR occurrence, a later analysis re-analyzed previously published TCR beta repertoires from just over 650 donors and added high-resolution HLA genotyping. An early release that covered about 640 HLA-typed donors contained 300 to 350 gigabases of sequencing data and around 80 million unique TCR sequences. Besides the first cohort of roughly 700 subjects, a separate validation cohort made up of roughly 120 different subjects was used. Because of strong linkage in the cohort, five DR-DQ haplotypes were treated as single units for association and clustering. Donor age, sex, ethnicity and CMV serostatus were collected together with the repertoire data. The study profiled the T cell repertoires of about 720 subjects by immunosequencing and related them to cytomegalovirus serostatus. The study aimed to test whether signatures of past pathogen exposure could be identified by cataloging public T cell receptors. Both class I and class II loci were covered by HLA typing, at four-digit resolution. The study combined high-throughput TCR immunosequencing, statistical association of individual TCRs with disease status, and machine learning to predict cytomegalovirus infection status. The investigation overall reported the following: The only immune exposure information available for the cohort was CMV serostatus. Three of the identified cytomegalovirus-associated TCR beta chains were confirmed in vitro to be specific for cytomegalovirus antigens. Assigning TCR associations to individual alleles was difficult when HLA alleles, especially DR and DQ, strongly co-occurred. Cytomegalovirus status was reported to be diagnosed by the classifier with high specificity and sensitivity in both the original and validation cohorts. A later analysis found that TCR association rates varied across HLA loci, with DRB1 alleles showing the most associated TCRs and HLA-C alleles the fewest. A later analysis associated 15,000 to 20,000 TCR beta sequences with specific HLA alleles at a false discovery rate of 0.05. Broadly in line with IMGT annotations, most TCR beta V segments showed up in productive rearrangements about 90% or about 30% of the time in an earlier analysis of about 500 of the donors. While some public TCRs were present in many individuals, most TCR sequences turned up only very rarely across donors. The 87-base-pair reads could not distinguish some IMGT-functional V segments, including TRBV6-2 and TRBV6-3, so those segments were excluded. A further reported finding was that TCR beta sequences accurately predicted the HLA-A and HLA-B alleles for most subjects in the first cohort. Compared with equally common non-associated chains, HLA-associated TCR beta chains in a later analysis were more clonally expanded and had lower generation probabilities. The authors suggested that the approach could potentially be generalized to other disease states and immunological phenotypes. The study listed over 150 TCR beta chains as associated with cytomegalovirus. Because counts were too low, around 18 rarely observed V segments, including chromosome 9 orphons, were left out of the earlier analysis of 587 of the donors. The cohort was sequenced for TCR beta chains only, and without alpha or paired-chain data the features that could be detected were limited. Because HLA typing was missing for some donors at each locus, association tests included only the typed subset. Compared with the approximately 670-donor mean, donors in an Asian-associated ancestry cluster had fewer N-insertions in productive TCRs, according to a later genetic analysis. Linkage disequilibrium might explain the correlated functional status among segregating V segments, but an unknown experimental factor could not be excluded. In a later analysis, several top co-occurrence clusters were reported to appear linked to parvovirus B19, influenza, CMV and Epstein-Barr virus. Sequencing depth was assumed to be roughly uniform across donors in the presence/absence analyses, though that assumption may not hold. In a later genetic analysis, a missense DCLRE1C variant was associated with V-gene and J-gene trimming of TCR beta chains, and the association was replicated in an independent cohort. A later analysis found that most CMV-associated TCR beta chains appeared HLA-restricted, with HLA associations seemingly driven largely by CMV exposure. A cluster of highly shared sequence variants was judged likely to represent a technical artifact of the sequencing pipeline.

The cohort was made up of 666 healthy bone marrow donors. At the time of sampling, all cohort members were nominally healthy, though unrecorded immune exposures were likely present. The donor was CMV seronegative and belonged to the group of 350 to 400 seronegative cohort members. Each donor provided a peripheral blood sample, and peripheral blood mononuclear cells were used for TCR beta sequencing. The Qiagen DNeasy Blood Extraction Kit was used to extract genomic DNA from the blood cell samples. V trim: 3 bases; J trim: 3 bases; unmatched bases: 5. Taken from cysteine to phenylalanine, the CDR3 has 15 residues. Of all the DNA, just the CDR3 is kept, 45 bases in frame from base 1. With regard to this clone: What antigen it recognizes has not been identified. No quality values exist for individual bases; no much larger clone is one base distant.

Library construction relied on the immunoSEQ multiplex PCR assay. A mixture of 60 forward primers for TCR Vbeta segments and 13 reverse primers for TCR Jbeta segments was used in the multiplex PCR. Amplification of the CDR3 region of rearranged TCR beta genes was performed with a multiplex PCR assay on genomic DNA. On the Illumina HiSeq System, the amplified TCR beta libraries were sequenced as 87-base-pair reads. From the authors' description of their analysis: Across the roughly 670 repertoires, a later analysis counted 75 million to 90 million unique TCR beta chains, about 10 million of which were shared by at least two donors. To remove PCR and sequencing errors, raw reads were error-corrected and collapsed into unique sequences using a nearest-neighbor algorithm that merged closely related sequences. Alignment of CDR3 sequences to IMGT reference sequences was used to assign V, D and J gene segments. For a sequence to be retained, a match of at least six nucleotides was required to both a V gene segment and a J gene segment. A rearrangement was called productive if the CDR3 had no stop codons and remained in frame with V and J, and every other rearrangement was called non-productive. CDR3 was defined by IMGT convention, running from the second conserved V-encoded cysteine to the conserved J-encoded phenylalanine. The earlier analysis of some 580 of the donors excluded any sequence lacking an unambiguous match to a single V gene segment. In an earlier analysis of some 590 of the donors, V segments were called functional above 56.7% productive rearrangements and were called segregating when the between-donor standard deviation exceeded 5%. A statistical classification framework was built for diagnosing cytomegalovirus status from the catalog of TCR beta chain sequences. In a later analysis, V and J genes were assigned by comparing TCR nucleotide sequences against IMGT/GENE-DB human TR gene sequences. The TCRdist pipeline was used in a later analysis to assign CDR3 sequences and most-parsimonious VDJ recombination scenarios. In a later analysis, each TCR beta chain was defined by its CDR3 amino acid sequence together with its V-gene family, and reads lacking a unique V-gene family were excluded. As a way to deal with suspected cross-contamination and a sequencing artifact, a later analysis dropped 500 to 700 nucleotide sequences that were highly shared and had low generation probability. In a later analysis, a clonal expansion index for each public chain was calculated from normalized within-repertoire ranks of inferred template counts. Generation probabilities in a later analysis came from a VDJ recombination model fitted to out-of-frame rearrangements, and those results were checked against IGoR. A later analysis scored TCR-TCR, TCR-HLA and TCR-CMV co-occurrence with hypergeometric tests, applying a repertoire-size bias correction to TCR pairs. To estimate false discovery rates, a later analysis permuted the HLA or CMV assignments 20 times. In a later analysis, co-occurring TCRs were grouped using DBSCAN, with TCRdist sequence similarity added in when clustering inside HLA-allele-positive subsets. Co-occurrence clustering excluded repertoires with fewer than 30,000 or more than 120,000 public chains, plus five with anomalous nucleotide sharing. TCRdb retrieved this table from immuneACCESS and kept in-frame rearrangements only. Not all clones are present; in checked studies, unresolved V genes account for under half, and no reason is known for the remainder. The V and J calls and clone size come from that table; D and trimming were worked out from the DNA. Recorded for this sample are 150,000 or so clones; approximately 79% of them occurred a single time. Of the sample, about 0.62% is held by the ten largest clones.

The sample taken for sequencing was PBMCs. This clonotype originated in a male donor in good health and CMV-seronegative. This chain is built from TRBV5-3 and TRBJ2-7; 11 bases in the junction line up with TRBD1. TRBV5-3 is noted as an ORF with a role that remains uncertain. Read as DNA, the sequence is TGTGCCAGAAGCTCCACCGGGACAGGGGGCTACGAGCAGTACTTC. This is translated as CARSSTGTGGYEQYF.